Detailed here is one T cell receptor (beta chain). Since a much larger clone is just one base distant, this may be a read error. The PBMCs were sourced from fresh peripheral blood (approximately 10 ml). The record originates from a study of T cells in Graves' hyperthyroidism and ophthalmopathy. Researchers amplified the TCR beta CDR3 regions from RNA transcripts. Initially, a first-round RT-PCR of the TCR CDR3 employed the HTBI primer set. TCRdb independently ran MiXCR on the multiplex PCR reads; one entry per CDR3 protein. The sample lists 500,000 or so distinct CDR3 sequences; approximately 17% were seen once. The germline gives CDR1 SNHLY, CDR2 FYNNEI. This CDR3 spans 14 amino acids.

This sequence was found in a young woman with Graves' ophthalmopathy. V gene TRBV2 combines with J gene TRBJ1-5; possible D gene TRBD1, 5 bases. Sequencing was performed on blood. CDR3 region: CTSSETVYNQPQHF. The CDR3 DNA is TGTACCAGCAGTGAGACAGTTTACAATCAGCCCCAGCATTTT.